This T cell receptor (beta chain) was documented in a study of Tregs in tolerant kidney transplant recipients. The data were produced by immunoSEQ multiplex PCR, yet TCRdb's version contains in-frame clones alone and is incomplete. The sample is made up of 45,000 to 55,000 clones, and the top ten hold about 0.85% of it. Comments on this clone: The read finishes 3 residues shy of the CDR3 end, and the germline J gene is used to complete it.

This CDR3 has 14 residues. The junction had 11 bases not matched to a gene; V was cut back by 7 bases and J by 6 bases. Germline lookup yields CDR1 MNHEY and CDR2 SVGEGT. Thawed PBMCs were FACS-sorted into unstimulated CD4+CD25+CD127- regulatory T cells, CD4+CD25- non-regulatory cells, CD4 and CD8 cells. The sequences come from CD4+ T cells from blood, collected before the transplant. The rearrangement uses TRBV6-2 or TRBV6-3 and TRBJ2-7, with 8 bases aligning to TRBD1. This sequence originates from a human donor who received a combined kidney and bone marrow transplant. This chain's CDR3 is CASTQGTGVSEQYF. Partial CDR3 DNA: TGTGCCAGCACCCAGGGGACAGGCGTATCCGAG.